Shown below are 23 T cell receptor beta chains from a single sample sequenced in a study of cytomegalovirus exposure and HLA in healthy donors. Use of 60 Vbeta and 13 Jbeta primers characterized the PCR. Data came from immunoSEQ multiplex PCR; TCRdb stores just in-frame clones and leaves some out. The sample includes 150,000 or so clones, approximately 84% of them seen just once. Specimen: PBMCs. The receptors were gathered from a boy aged 2-15 years in good health and CMV-seronegative.

The rearrangement joins TRBV29-1 to TRBJ2-7; D is unresolved. V was clipped by 5 bases and J by 2 bases, with 10 bases between them. The CDR3 is made up of 12 amino acids. CDR1 and CDR2 (germline): SQVTM, ANQGSEA. CDR3 sequence (DNA): TGCAGCGTTTCCCCCCGGGCCTACGAGCAGTACTTC. Translating it yields CSVSPRAYEQYF.

Remarks on this clone: The same CDR3 can be traced to other DNA sequences in this sample. V is TRBV11-2 and J is TRBJ2-3; 12 nucleotides agree with TRBD1. The CDR3 is made up of 15 amino acids. V lost 5 bases to trimming and J lost 3 bases; unmatched junction nucleotides: 3. Germline-derived CDR1 and CDR2 are SGHAT and FQNNGV. CDR3 DNA sequence: TGTGCCAGCAGCCCGGGACAGGGGGCTACAGATACGCAGTATTTT. Translating gives CASSPGQGATDTQYF.

The V and J genes are TRBV4-2 and TRBJ2-2; D may be TRBD2 (6 bases). The CDR3 has 15 residues. Trimming left V 2 bases short and J 4 bases short, with 11 bases between. Germline V lookup: CDR1 LGHNA, CDR2 YNFKEQ. This CDR3 is CASSQFGRGTGELFF. The CDR3 DNA follows: TGTGCCAGCAGCCAATTCGGGAGAGGCACCGGGGAGCTGTTTTTT.

The chain recombines TRBV11-2 with TRBJ2-1; tentatively, D is TRBD2 (6 bases). Germline-derived CDR1 and CDR2 are SGHAT and FQNNGV. CDR3 length: 13 residues. V shed 7 bases and J shed 5 bases, with 12 bases lying between them. Written as DNA, the CDR3 is TGTGCCAGCATAGACGGGGGTAACAATGAGCAGTTCTTC. Translation gives CASIDGGNNEQFF.

The chain combines TRBV7-2 with TRBJ1-1, with D tentatively TRBD1 (5 bases). From germline, CDR1 is SGHTA and CDR2 FQGNSA. V was shortened by 5 bases and J by 1 base, with 8 bases between the two germline ends. CDR3 length: 13 residues. The chain's CDR3 is CASSLDRNTEAFF. CDR3 bases: TGTGCCAGCAGCCTAGACAGGAACACTGAAGCTTTCTTT.

This sequence joins TRBV5-4 and TRBJ2-4, with D possibly TRBD2 on 6 matching bases. The V end was cut by 4 bases, the J end by 0 bases, with 8 bases between. Per the germline V gene, CDR1 is SGHNT and CDR2 is YYREEE (reference sequence). The CDR3 has 14 residues. The DNA of the CDR3 is TGTGCCAGCAGCGCGGGATCAGCCAAAAACATTCAGTACTTC. Its protein product is CASSAGSAKNIQYF.

The chain uses TRBV12-5 and TRBJ1-5, with TRBD1 matching 10 bases. CDR3 length equals 15 residues. Germline V gene data show CDR1 as LGHNT and CDR2 as FRNRAP. The V and J ends lost 0 bases and 9 bases, in that order; junction bases with no gene match: 5. The CDR3 DNA is TGTGCTAGTGGTTTGGTAGGACAGGGGGTTGGGCCCCAGCATTTT. This encodes CASGLVGQGVGPQHF.

The chain joins TRBV7-2 to TRBJ2-1, with 8 bases matching TRBD2. The V and J ends lost 5 bases and 3 bases, in that order; junction bases with no gene match: 6. From germline, CDR1 is SGHTA and CDR2 FQGNSA. This CDR3 contains 15 residues. CDR3 protein: CASSPPGGGYNEQFF. The CDR3, as DNA: TGTGCCAGCAGCCCTCCCGGGGGGGGCTACAATGAGCAGTTCTTC.

The CDR3 coding sequence is TGTGCCAGCAGCTTGCTTAGTCTGAACACTGAAGCTTTCTTT. It encodes CASSLLSLNTEAFF. This sequence joins TRBV5-5 and TRBJ1-1, with D hard to call. The germline V gene encodes CDR1 SGHKS and CDR2 YYEKEE (reference sequence). This CDR3 is built from 14 residues. V lost 1 base to trimming and J lost 0 bases, with 7 bases between them. Complete variable domain (other parts from reference TRBV5-5 and TRBJ1-1): DAGVTQSPTHLIKTRGQQVTLRCSPISGHKSVSWYQQVLGQGPQFIFQYYEKEERGRGNFPDRFSARQFPNYSSELNVNALLLGDSALYLCASSLLSLNTEAFFGQGTRLTVV.

The chain is built from TRBV19 and TRBJ2-3; 7 bases match TRBD2. Per the germline V gene, CDR1 is LNHDA and CDR2 is SQIVND (reference sequence). V lost 0 bases and J lost 5; bases outside the gene matches: 5. The CDR3 is 15 amino acids. The CDR3 here is CASSIDRVAGDTQYF. The CDR3 region has the DNA TGTGCCAGTAGTATAGATCGAGTAGCGGGAGATACGCAGTATTTT.

The V gene is TRBV5-6, the J gene TRBJ2-2, with D possibly TRBD2 on 6 matching bases. With 0 bases removed from V and 5 bases from J, the gap between germline ends came to 14 bases. This CDR3 is built from 16 residues. Germline lookup yields CDR1 SGHDT and CDR2 YYEEEE. In DNA form, the CDR3 reads TGTGCCAGCAGCTTGGTTCCGGGAGTGAGGACCGGGGAGCTGTTTTTT. This encodes CASSLVPGVRTGELFF.

This clone was counted once. This sequence joins TRBV9 and TRBJ1-4, with D perhaps TRBD1 (6 bases). The CDR3 length is 13 residues. The germline gives CDR1 SGDLS, CDR2 YYNGEE. Trimming took 4 bases from V and 8 from J, leaving 12 bases between them. CDR3 protein: CASSPDGGEKLFF. The CDR3 coding sequence is TGTGCCAGCAGCCCTGATGGGGGCGAAAAACTGTTTTTT.

The chain combines TRBV7-9 with TRBJ2-3; 15 bases align to TRBD2. CDR1 SEHNR and CDR2 FQNEAQ come from the germline V gene (reference sequence). The length of the CDR3 is 17 residues. V was pared by 5 bases and J by 3 bases, with 6 bases of the junction left unmatched. The CDR3 sequence: CASSGGLAGGRTDTQYF. CDR3 nucleotide sequence: TGTGCCAGCAGCGGGGGACTAGCGGGAGGCAGGACAGATACGCAGTATTTT.

The chain couples TRBV4-1 to TRBJ2-5; 14 nucleotides line up with TRBD2. Germline lookup yields CDR1 MGHRA and CDR2 YSYEKL. This CDR3 is 19 amino acids long. V lost 2 bases to trimming and J lost 1 base; unmatched junction nucleotides: 9. This CDR3 is CASSQPRLAGGPGQETQYF. CDR3 sequence (DNA): TGCGCCAGCAGCCAACCCAGACTAGCGGGAGGGCCGGGCCAAGAGACCCAGTACTTC.

The rearrangement uses TRBV19 and TRBJ1-1, with TRBD1 as a possible D gene (5 bases). The CDR3 contains 15 residues. Trimming left V 5 bases short and J 5 bases short, with 18 bases between. Germline CDR1 is LNHDA and CDR2 is SQIVND (reference sequence). The CDR3 protein is CASSPLGEGRTEAFF. The DNA of the CDR3 is TGTGCCAGTAGTCCACTGGGGGAGGGAAGGACTGAAGCTTTCTTT. The complete variable domain, with remaining parts taken from reference TRBV19 and TRBJ1-1, reads DGGITQSPKYLFRKEGQNVTLSCEQNLNHDAMYWYRQDPGQGLRLIYYSQIVNDFQKGDIAEGYSVSREKKESFPLTVTSAQKNPTAFYLCASSPLGEGRTEAFFGQGTRLTVV.

The chain carries TRBV19 and TRBJ1-2; D ambiguous. Germline-derived CDR1 and CDR2 are LNHDA and SQIVND (reference sequence). This CDR3 has 14 amino acids. The V and J ends lost 7 bases and 2 bases respectively, with 14 bases between them. The CDR3 coding sequence is TGTGCCAGTACCACCCCACTCAAGAACTATGGCTACACCTTC. Translated, it gives CASTTPLKNYGYTF.

The chain employs TRBV15 and TRBJ2-6, with D tentatively TRBD2 (6 bases). The V and J ends lost 1 base and 2 bases respectively, with 9 bases between them. Per germline, CDR1 LNHNV and CDR2 YYDKDF (reference sequence). The CDR3 has 16 residues. Here the CDR3 reads CATSRAWRAGANVLTF. The CDR3 nucleotides read TGTGCCACCAGCAGAGCATGGAGGGCTGGGGCCAACGTCCTGACTTTC.

This sequence joins TRBV7-8 and TRBJ1-4; weak D call: TRBD1 (5 bases). With 5 bases removed from V and 5 bases from J, the gap between germline ends came to 15 bases. The CDR3 runs 15 residues. Germline V gene sequence: CDR1 SGHVS, CDR2 FQNEAQ. Written as DNA, the CDR3 is TGTGCCAGCAGCCCGCGACAGATAGAGAATGAAAAACTGTTTTTT. Translating it yields CASSPRQIENEKLFF.

For this clone: Germline is not matched at one junction end, which may reflect a read error. The V gene is TRBV11-2, the J gene TRBJ2-7; 11 positions agree with TRBD2. The germline V gene has CDR1 SGHAT and CDR2 FQNNGV. The CDR3 runs to 16 residues. This CDR3 is CASRLGTSGPSYEQYF. The CDR3 coding sequence is TGTGCCAGCAGGTTAGGGACTAGCGGACCCTCCTACGAGCAGTACTTC.

V and J are TRBV27 and TRBJ2-3; D gene uncertain. This CDR3 spans 15 amino acids. Trimming removed 0 bases from V and 2 bases from J, with 9 bases in between. Germline V CDR1 and CDR2: MNHEY, SMNVEV (reference sequence). The CDR3 DNA reads as TGTGCCAGCAGTTTATCGGGCAAACTCACAGATACGCAGTATTTT. It specifies CASSLSGKLTDTQYF.

The chain uses TRBV4-1 and TRBJ1-2; D might be TRBD1 (5 bases). Germline CDR1 and CDR2: MGHRA and YSYEKL. Trimming pared 5 bases from V and 1 base from J, leaving 17 bases between. This CDR3 has 16 residues. CDR3 in DNA: TGCGCCAGCAGCGAAAGGGAGGGACGGAGTAACTATGGCTACACCTTC. It is translated as CASSEREGRSNYGYTF.

CDR3: CASSLGGWGPGTDTQYF. For the CDR3, the DNA is TGTGCCAGCAGCTTAGGGGGCTGGGGGCCCGGCACAGATACGCAGTATTTT. The V and J genes are TRBV7-9 and TRBJ2-3, with D possibly matching TRBD1 (6 bases). From germline, CDR1 is SEHNR and CDR2 FQNEAQ (reference sequence). The CDR3 covers 17 residues. The V gene lost 1 base and the J gene lost 1 base, with 15 bases spanning the gap.

The chain uses TRBV18 and TRBJ2-5; D perhaps matches TRBD1 (6 bases). CDR1 is KGHSH, CDR2 LQKENI, per germline. The V end lost 2 bases, the J end lost 3 bases, and 10 bases lay between the germline ends. This CDR3 region has 14 residues. CDR3 sequence (DNA): TGTGCCAGCTCACCAACCGGGACAAAAGAGACCCAGTACTTC. Residues: CASSPTGTKETQYF.